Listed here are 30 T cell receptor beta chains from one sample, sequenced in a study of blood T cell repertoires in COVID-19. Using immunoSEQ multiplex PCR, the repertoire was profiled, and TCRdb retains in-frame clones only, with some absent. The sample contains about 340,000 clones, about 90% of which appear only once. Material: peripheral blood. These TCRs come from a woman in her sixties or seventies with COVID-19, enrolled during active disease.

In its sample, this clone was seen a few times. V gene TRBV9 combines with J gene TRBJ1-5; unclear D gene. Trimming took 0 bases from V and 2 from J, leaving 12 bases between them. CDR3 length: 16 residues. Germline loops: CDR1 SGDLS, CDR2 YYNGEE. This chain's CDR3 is CASSVGEERCNQPQHF. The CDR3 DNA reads TGTGCCAGCAGCGTAGGGGAGGAGAGATGCAATCAGCCCCAGCATTTT.

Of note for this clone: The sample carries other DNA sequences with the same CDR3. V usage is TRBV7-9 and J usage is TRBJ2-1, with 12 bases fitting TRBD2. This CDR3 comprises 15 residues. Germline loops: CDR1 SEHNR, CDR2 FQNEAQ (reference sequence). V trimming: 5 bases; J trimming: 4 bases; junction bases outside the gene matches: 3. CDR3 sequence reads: CASSLTSGGYNEQFF. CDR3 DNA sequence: TGTGCCAGCAGCCTGACTAGCGGGGGTTACAATGAGCAGTTCTTC.

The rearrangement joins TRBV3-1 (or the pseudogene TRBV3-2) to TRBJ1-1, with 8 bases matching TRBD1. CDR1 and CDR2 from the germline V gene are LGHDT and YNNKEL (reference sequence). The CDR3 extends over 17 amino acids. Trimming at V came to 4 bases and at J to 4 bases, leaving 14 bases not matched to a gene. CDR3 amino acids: CASSPIKRDRWATEAFF. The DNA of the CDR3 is TGTGCCAGCAGCCCCATCAAGCGGGACAGGTGGGCCACTGAAGCTTTCTTT.

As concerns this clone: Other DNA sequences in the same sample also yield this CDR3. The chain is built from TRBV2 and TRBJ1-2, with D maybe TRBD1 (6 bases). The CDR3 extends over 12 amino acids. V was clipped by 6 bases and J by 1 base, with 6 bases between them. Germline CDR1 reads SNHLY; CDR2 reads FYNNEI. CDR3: CASRDSNYGYTF. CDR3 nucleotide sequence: TGTGCCAGCAGGGACAGTAACTATGGCTACACCTTC.

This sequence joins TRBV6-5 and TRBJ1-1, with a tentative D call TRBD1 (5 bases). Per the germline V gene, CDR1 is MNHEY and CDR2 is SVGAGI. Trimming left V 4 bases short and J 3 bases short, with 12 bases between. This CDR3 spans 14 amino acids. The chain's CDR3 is CASSSGGYDTEAFF. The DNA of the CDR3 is TGTGCCAGCAGTTCTGGGGGGTACGACACTGAAGCTTTCTTT.

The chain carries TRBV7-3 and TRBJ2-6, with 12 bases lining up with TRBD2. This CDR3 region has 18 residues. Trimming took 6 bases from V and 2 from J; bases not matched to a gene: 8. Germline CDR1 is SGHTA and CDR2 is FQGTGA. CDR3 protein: CASSSRLAGAPGANVLTF. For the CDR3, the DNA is TGTGCCAGCAGTAGCCGACTAGCGGGGGCCCCTGGGGCCAACGTCCTGACTTTC.

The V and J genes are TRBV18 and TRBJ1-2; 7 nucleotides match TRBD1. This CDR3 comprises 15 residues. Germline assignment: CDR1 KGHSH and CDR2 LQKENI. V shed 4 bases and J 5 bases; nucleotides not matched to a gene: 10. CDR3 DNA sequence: TGTGCCAGCTCACTGGGGGCCGGGACAGAATATGGCTACACCTTC. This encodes CASSLGAGTEYGYTF.

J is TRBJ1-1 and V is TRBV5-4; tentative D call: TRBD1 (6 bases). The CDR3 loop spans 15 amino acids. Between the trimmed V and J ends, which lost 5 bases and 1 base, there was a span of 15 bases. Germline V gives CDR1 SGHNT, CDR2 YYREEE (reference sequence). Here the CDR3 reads CASRPNRAPNTEAFF. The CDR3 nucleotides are TGTGCCAGCAGACCGAACAGGGCGCCGAACACTGAAGCTTTCTTT. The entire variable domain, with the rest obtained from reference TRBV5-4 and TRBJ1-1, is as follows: ETGVTQSPTHLIKTRGQQVTLRCSSQSGHNTVSWYQQALGQGPQFIFQYYREEENGRGNFPPRFSGLQFPNYSSELNVNALELDDSALYLCASRPNRAPNTEAFFGQGTRLTVV.

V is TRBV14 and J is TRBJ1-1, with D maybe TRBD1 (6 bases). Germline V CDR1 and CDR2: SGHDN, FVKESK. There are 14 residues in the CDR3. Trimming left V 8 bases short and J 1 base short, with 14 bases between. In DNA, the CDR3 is TGTGCCAGCCGCAGGGGAATGGGGAACACTGAAGCTTTCTTT. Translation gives CASRRGMGNTEAFF.

The chain's CDR3 is CASSLRFRGTEAFF. CDR3 DNA sequence: TGTGCCAGCAGCTTGCGGTTCAGGGGTACTGAAGCTTTCTTT. The chain links TRBV5-8 to TRBJ1-1; maybe TRBD1 (6 bases). The CDR3 covers 14 residues. V lost 1 base and J lost 5, with 12 bases in between. Germline CDR1 and CDR2: SGHTS and YDEGEE. Drawing the rest from reference TRBV5-8 and TRBJ1-1, the complete variable domain is EAGVTQSPTHLIKTRGQQATLRCSPISGHTSVYWYQQALGLGLQFLLWYDEGEERNRGNFPPRFSGRQFPNYSSELNVNALELEDSALYLCASSLRFRGTEAFFGQGTRLTVV.

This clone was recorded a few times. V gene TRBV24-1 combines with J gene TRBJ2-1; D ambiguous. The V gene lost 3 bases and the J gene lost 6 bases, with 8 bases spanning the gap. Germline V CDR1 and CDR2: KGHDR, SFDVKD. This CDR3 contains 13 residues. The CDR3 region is CATSDHGLNEQFF. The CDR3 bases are TGTGCCACCAGTGATCATGGGCTCAATGAGCAGTTCTTC.

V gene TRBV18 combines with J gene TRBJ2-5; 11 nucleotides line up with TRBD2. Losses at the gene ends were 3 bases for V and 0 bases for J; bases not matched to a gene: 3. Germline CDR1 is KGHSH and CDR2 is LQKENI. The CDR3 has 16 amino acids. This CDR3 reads CASSPRLAGYQETQYF. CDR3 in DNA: TGTGCCAGCTCACCGCGACTAGCGGGGTACCAAGAGACCCAGTACTTC.

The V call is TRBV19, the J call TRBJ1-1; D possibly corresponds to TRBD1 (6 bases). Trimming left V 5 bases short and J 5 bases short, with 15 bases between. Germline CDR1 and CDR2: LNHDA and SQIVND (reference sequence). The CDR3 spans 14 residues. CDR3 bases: TGTGCCAGTAGTTCCTACAGGGTTGGGACTGAAGCTTTCTTT. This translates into CASSSYRVGTEAFF. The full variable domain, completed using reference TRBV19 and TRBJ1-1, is DGGITQSPKYLFRKEGQNVTLSCEQNLNHDAMYWYRQDPGQGLRLIYYSQIVNDFQKGDIAEGYSVSREKKESFPLTVTSAQKNPTAFYLCASSSYRVGTEAFFGQGTRLTVV.

CDR3 residues: CASSSRESTNEKLFF. DNA of the CDR3: TGTGCCAGCAGTTCCCGGGAATCCACTAATGAAAAACTGTTTTTT. The chain recombines TRBV28 with TRBJ1-4; D is unresolved. With 4 bases removed from V and 2 bases from J, the gap between germline ends came to 11 bases. The CDR3 has 15 amino acids. CDR1 and CDR2 (germline): MDHEN, SYDVKM.

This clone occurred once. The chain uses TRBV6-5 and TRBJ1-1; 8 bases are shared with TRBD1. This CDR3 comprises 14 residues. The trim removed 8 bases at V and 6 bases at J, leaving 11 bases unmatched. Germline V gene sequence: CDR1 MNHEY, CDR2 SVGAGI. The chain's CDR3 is CASPGQGEGAEAFF. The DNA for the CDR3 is TGTGCCAGCCCTGGACAGGGCGAAGGGGCTGAAGCTTTCTTT.

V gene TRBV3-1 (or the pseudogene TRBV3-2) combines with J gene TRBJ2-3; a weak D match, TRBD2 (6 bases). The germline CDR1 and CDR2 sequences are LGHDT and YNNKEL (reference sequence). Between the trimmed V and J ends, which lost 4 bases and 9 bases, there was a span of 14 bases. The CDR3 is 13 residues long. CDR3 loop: CASSRAGAGTQYF. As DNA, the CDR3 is TGTGCCAGCAGCCGAGCCGGGGCGGGGACGCAGTATTTT.

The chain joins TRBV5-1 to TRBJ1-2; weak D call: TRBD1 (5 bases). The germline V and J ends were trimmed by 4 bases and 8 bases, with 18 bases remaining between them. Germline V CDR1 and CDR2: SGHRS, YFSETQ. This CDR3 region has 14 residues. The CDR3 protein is CASSPYTGGEGYTF. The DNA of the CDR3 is TGCGCCAGCAGCCCGTATACCGGGGGGGAAGGCTACACCTTC.

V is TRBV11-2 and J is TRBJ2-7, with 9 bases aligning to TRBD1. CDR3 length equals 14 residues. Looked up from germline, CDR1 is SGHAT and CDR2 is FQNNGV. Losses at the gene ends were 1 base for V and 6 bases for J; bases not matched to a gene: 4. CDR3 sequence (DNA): TGTGCCAGCAGCTTAGCTCCGGGACAGGGCGAGCAGTACTTC. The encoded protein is CASSLAPGQGEQYF. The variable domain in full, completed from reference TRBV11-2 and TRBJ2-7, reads EAGVAQSPRYKIIEKRQSVAFWCNPISGHATLYWYQQILGQGPKLLIQFQNNGVVDDSQLPKDRFSAERLKGVDSTLKIQPAKLEDSAVYLCASSLAPGQGEQYFGPGTRLTVT.

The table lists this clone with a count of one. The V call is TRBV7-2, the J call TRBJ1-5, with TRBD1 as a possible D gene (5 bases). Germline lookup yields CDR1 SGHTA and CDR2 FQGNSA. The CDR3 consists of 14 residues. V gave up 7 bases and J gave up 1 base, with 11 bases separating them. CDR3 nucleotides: TGTGCCAGCACCCCAGACAGCAGCAATCAGCCCCAGCATTTT. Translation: CASTPDSSNQPQHF.

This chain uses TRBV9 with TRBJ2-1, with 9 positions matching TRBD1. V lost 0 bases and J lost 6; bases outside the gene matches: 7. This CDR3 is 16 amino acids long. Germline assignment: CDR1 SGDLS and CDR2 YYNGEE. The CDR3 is CASSVGGQGTFNEQFF. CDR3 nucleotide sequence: TGTGCCAGCAGCGTAGGGGGACAGGGAACCTTCAATGAGCAGTTCTTC.

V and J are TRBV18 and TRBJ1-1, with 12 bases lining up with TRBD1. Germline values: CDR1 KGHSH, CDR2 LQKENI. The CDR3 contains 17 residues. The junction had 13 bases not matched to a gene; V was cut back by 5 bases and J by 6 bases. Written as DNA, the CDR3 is TGTGCCAGCTCATCTAGGACGTCGGGACAGGGGGCTCCTGAAGCTTTCTTT. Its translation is CASSSRTSGQGAPEAFF.

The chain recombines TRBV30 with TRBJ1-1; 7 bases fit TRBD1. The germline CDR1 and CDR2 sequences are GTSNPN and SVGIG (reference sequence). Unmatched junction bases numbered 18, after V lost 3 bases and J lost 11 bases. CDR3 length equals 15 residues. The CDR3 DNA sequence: TGTGCCTGGAGGGCGGGCCCCGGGACAGCGACCGGGGCTTTCTTT. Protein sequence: CAWRAGPGTATGAFF.

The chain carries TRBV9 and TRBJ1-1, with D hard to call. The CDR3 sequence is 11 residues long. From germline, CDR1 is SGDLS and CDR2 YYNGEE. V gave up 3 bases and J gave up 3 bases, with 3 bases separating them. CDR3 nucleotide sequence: TGTGCCAGCAGCGCCGACACTGAAGCTTTCTTT. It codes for CASSADTEAFF.

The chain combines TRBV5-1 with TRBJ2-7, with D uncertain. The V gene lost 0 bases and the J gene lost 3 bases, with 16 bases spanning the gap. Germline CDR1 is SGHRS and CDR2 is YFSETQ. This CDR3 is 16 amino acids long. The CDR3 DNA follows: TGCGCCAGCAGCTTGGCTTCTCAACCTACCAACTACGAGCAGTACTTC. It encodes CASSLASQPTNYEQYF. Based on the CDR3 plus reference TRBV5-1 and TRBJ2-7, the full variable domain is KAGVTQTPRYLIKTRGQQVTLSCSPISGHRSVSWYQQTPGQGLQFLFEYFSETQRNKGNFPGRFSGRQFSNSRSEMNVSTLELGDSALYLCASSLASQPTNYEQYFGPGTRLTVT.

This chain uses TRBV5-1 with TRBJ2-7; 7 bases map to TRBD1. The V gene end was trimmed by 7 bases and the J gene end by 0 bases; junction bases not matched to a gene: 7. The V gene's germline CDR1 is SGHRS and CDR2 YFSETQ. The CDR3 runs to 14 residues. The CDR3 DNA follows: TGCGCCAGCTCCCAGGGACAGCCCTCCTACGAGCAGTACTTC. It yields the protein CASSQGQPSYEQYF.

In DNA, the CDR3 is TGCGCCAGCAAGAGAGCGGGACAGGGTCTTGACGAGCAGTACTTC. This gives the protein CASKRAGQGLDEQYF. The chain carries TRBV10-2 and TRBJ2-7; 9 nucleotides align to TRBD1. J lost 5 bases, V lost 7 bases, and 12 bases had no gene match. The CDR3 has 15 amino acids. Per germline, CDR1 WSHSY and CDR2 SAAADI.

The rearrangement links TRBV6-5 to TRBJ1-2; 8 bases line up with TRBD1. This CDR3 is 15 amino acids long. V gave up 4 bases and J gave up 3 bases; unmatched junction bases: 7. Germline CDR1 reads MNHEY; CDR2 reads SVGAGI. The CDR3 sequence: CASSSGQVAYYGYTF. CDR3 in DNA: TGTGCCAGCAGTTCGGGACAGGTCGCCTACTATGGCTACACCTTC.

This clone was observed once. The CDR3 is CATPTSGCGELFF. The CDR3 DNA reads as TGTGCCACCCCCACTTCGGGTTGCGGGGAGCTGTTTTTT. The genes are TRBV24-1 and TRBJ2-2; D is unclear. The CDR3 runs to 13 residues. Trimming took 9 bases from V and 7 from J, leaving 14 bases between them. The germline V gene has CDR1 KGHDR and CDR2 SFDVKD.

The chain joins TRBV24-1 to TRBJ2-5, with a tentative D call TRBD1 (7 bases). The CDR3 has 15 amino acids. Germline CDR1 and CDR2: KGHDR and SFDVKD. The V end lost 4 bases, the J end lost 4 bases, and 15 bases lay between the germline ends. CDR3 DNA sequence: TGTGCCACCAGTGACCGCGGACAGGAGGGAGAGACCCAGTACTTC. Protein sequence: CATSDRGQEGETQYF.

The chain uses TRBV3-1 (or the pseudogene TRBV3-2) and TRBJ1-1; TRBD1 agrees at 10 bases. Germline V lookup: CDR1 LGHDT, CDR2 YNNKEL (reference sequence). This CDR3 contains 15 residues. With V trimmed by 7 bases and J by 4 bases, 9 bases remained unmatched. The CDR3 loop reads CASNRDRGMSTEAFF. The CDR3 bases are TGTGCCAGCAACCGGGACAGGGGAATGTCCACTGAAGCTTTCTTT.